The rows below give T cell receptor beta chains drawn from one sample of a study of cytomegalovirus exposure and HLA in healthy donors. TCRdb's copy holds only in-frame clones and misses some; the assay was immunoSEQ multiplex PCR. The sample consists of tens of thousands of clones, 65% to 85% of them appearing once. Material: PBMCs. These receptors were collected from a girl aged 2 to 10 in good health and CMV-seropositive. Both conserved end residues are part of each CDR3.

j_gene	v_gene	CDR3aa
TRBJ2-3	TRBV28	CASSLRPSGPHF
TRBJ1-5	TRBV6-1	CASSELPLDRAYSNQPQHF
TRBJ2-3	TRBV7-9	CASSLAGAGGWTDTQYF
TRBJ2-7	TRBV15	CATSRAPGGWYEQYF
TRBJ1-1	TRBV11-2	CASSSPGQGPFF
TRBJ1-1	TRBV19	CASNGGANTEAFF
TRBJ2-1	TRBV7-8	CASTLAGVYNEQFF
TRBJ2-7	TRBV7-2	CASSSQAFSYEQYF
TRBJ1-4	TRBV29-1	CSVEVRATNEKLFF
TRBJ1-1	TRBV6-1	CASSEAANRVLTEAFF
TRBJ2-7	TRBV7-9	CASSTTTGDRTYEQYF
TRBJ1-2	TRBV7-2	CASSLQTVSYGYTF
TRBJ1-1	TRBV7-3	CASSPNTAGGVAFF
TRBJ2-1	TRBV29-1	CSVDPSGNEQFF
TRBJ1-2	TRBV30	CAWTGSGYGYTF
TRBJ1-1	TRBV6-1	CASSVSGRGAFF
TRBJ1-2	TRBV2	CASSVYRGENYGYTF
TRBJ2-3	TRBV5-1	CASSIGTSGGTSTDTQYF
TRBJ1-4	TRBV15	CATSRDFGEGKLFF
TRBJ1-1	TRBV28	CASSFGFGQGARGTEAFF
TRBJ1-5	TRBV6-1	CASSGETGGGQPQHF
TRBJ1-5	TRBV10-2	CASSSEVQSWGGPQHF
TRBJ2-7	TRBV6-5	CASSSGGIYEQYF
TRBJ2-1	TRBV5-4	CASSRGLAGVGNEQFF
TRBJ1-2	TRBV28	CASSRQSYGYTF
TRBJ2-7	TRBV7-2	CASSLEARSLTYEQYF
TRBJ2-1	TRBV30	CAWSRDRGLSISYNEQFF
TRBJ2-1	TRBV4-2	CASSQEIGGYNEQFF
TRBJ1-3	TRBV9	CASSVGGISGNTIYF
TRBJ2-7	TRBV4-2	CASSQDTGLNYEQYF
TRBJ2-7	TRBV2	CASSRTEPYEQYF
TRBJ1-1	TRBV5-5	CASSLDPGIMEAFF
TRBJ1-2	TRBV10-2	CASSGTVGRGGYTF
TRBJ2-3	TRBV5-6	CASSLFLSDTQYF
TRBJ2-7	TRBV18	CASSPWDRVAYEQYF
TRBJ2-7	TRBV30	CAWKGVDRYEQYF
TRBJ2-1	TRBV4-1	CASSQAAGPAYNEQFF
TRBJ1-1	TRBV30	CAWSVLSIGTGEAFF
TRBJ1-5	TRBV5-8	CASSLVGGSGQPQHF
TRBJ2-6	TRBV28	CASSLRPSGANVLTF
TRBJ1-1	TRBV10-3	CAISARQAEAFF